The 13 T cell receptor beta chains given below trace back to one sample, sequenced in a study of vaccination effects on CD4 cells after COVID-19. The protocol was immunoSEQ multiplex PCR, while the TCRdb copy is restricted to in-frame clones and leaves out a portion. Of about 41,000 clones detected, about two thirds appear once; the ten largest clones hold roughly 24%. ViraFEST expansion of antigen-specific CD4+ T cells with viral peptide pools preceded sequencing. Researchers isolated CD4+ T cells once less than twelve days of culture had elapsed. Vaccinated recipients, who were negative for nucleocapsid antibodies, had no history of SARS-CoV-2 infection. The antigens of these receptors remain unknown. Sequenced here: CD4+ T cells from PBMCs cultured with HCoV-OC43 spike peptides, sampled before COVID-19 vaccination. The subset denotes: HCoV-OC43 spike overlapping peptide pool stimulation. These receptors were collected from a human donor who received a COVID-19 vaccine.

Comments on this clone: Sequence at one end of the junction differs from germline and may be a read error. V is TRBV7-7 and J is TRBJ2-5; D is possibly TRBD2 (6 bases). Germline lookup yields CDR1 SSHAT and CDR2 FNYEAQ (reference sequence). The CDR3 runs 15 residues. CDR3 DNA: TGTGCTAGCAGCTTAGGTTCTAGCGAAAAAGAGACCCAGTACTTC. Amino acids: CASSLGSSEKETQYF.

The chain joins TRBV11-2 to TRBJ2-7; 7 positions match TRBD2. The CDR3 spans 16 residues. CDR1 SGHAT and CDR2 FQNNGV come from the germline V gene. The J segment lost 0 bases and the V segment lost 0 bases, leaving 5 bases of the junction unmatched. CDR3 nucleotides: TGTGCCAGCAGCTTAGACTGGACTAGGGCCTCCTACGAGCAGTACTTC. It translates to CASSLDWTRASYEQYF.

In this sample, this clone turned up a few times. The chain recombines TRBV18 with TRBJ2-1; D gene unclear. Germline CDR1 and CDR2: KGHSH and LQKENI. The CDR3 is 13 amino acids. V was shortened by 2 bases and J by 4 bases, with 6 bases between the two germline ends. This CDR3 is CASSPGQYNEQFF. The CDR3 region has the DNA TGTGCCAGCTCACCAGGGCAGTACAATGAGCAGTTCTTC.

This chain connects TRBV3-1 (or the pseudogene TRBV3-2) to TRBJ2-1; 14 bases match TRBD2. With 0 bases clipped from V and 9 bases from J, the junction kept 7 bases outside the gene matches. Per germline, CDR1 LGHDT and CDR2 YNNKEL (reference sequence). The CDR3 runs 17 residues. CDR3 loop: CASSQDLGTSGRGEQFF. In DNA, the CDR3 is TGTGCCAGCAGCCAAGATCTCGGGACTAGCGGGAGAGGTGAGCAGTTCTTC.

This clone occurred a few times. The rearrangement uses TRBV7-2 and TRBJ1-1; perhaps TRBD1 as D (6 bases). V was shortened by 0 bases and J by 0 bases, with 11 bases between the two germline ends. CDR3 length: 16 residues. Germline CDR1 is SGHTA and CDR2 is FQGNSA. The CDR3 loop reads CASSLAGPGVNTEAFF. In DNA, the CDR3 is TGTGCCAGCAGCTTAGCGGGTCCAGGGGTGAACACTGAAGCTTTCTTT.

This clone has more than one count but fewer than ten. This rearrangement joins TRBV3-1 (or the pseudogene TRBV3-2) to TRBJ1-6; no definite D call. Trimming removed 4 bases from V and 6 bases from J, with 7 bases in between. The germline gives CDR1 LGHDT, CDR2 YNNKEL (reference sequence). The CDR3 totals 13 residues. CDR3 protein: CASSRESNSPLHF. CDR3 in DNA: TGTGCCAGCAGCCGTGAAAGTAATTCACCCCTCCACTTT.

This clone was found a few times. The chain recombines TRBV27 with TRBJ1-2; D is unresolved. Germline V gives CDR1 MNHEY, CDR2 SMNVEV (reference sequence). The CDR3 is 14 amino acids. Between the trimmed V and J ends, which lost 3 bases and 2 bases, there was a span of 10 bases. The CDR3: CASSFSVPNYGYTF. The DNA for the CDR3 is TGTGCCAGCAGTTTTTCAGTACCGAACTATGGCTACACCTTC.

This clone was observed a single time. The chain carries TRBV7-9 and TRBJ1-3; D call uncertain. Germline V gene data show CDR1 as SEHNR and CDR2 as FQNEAQ (reference sequence). Trimming stripped 4 bases from V and 0 bases from J, with 13 bases between. CDR3 length: 16 amino acids. CDR3 in amino acids: CASSSPGRDSGNTIYF. The CDR3 nucleotides are TGTGCCAGCAGCTCTCCGGGCCGAGACTCTGGAAACACCATATATTTT.

In this sample, this clone turned up a few times. The chain employs TRBV7-8 and TRBJ2-1; 8 bases fit TRBD2. CDR3 length: 16 amino acids. Unmatched junction bases numbered 10, after V lost 5 bases and J lost 4 bases. The germline V gene encodes CDR1 SGHVS and CDR2 FQNEAQ. The CDR3 DNA reads as TGTGCCAGCAGCGGCCGAGCGGGAGCCCTTTACAATGAGCAGTTCTTC. Protein sequence: CASSGRAGALYNEQFF.

This clone was detected a few times. This sample includes further DNA sequences coding for the same CDR3. V usage is TRBV27 and J usage is TRBJ2-5; 7 bases map to TRBD1. Losses at the gene ends were 6 bases for V and 4 bases for J; bases not matched to a gene: 2. Germline V gene data show CDR1 as MNHEY and CDR2 as SMNVEV (reference sequence). There are 12 residues in the CDR3. The CDR3 region has the DNA TGTGCCAGCAGACAGGGGTTAGAGACCCAGTACTTC. Translated, it gives CASRQGLETQYF.

This clone has a single count. This sequence joins TRBV6-4 and TRBJ2-1; 10 nucleotides line up with TRBD2. The germline V gene has CDR1 MRHNA and CDR2 SNTAGT. The CDR3 has 16 residues. Trimming cost V 3 bases and J 9 bases; bases outside gene matches: 11. The CDR3 DNA follows: TGTGCCAGCAGTGAAGCCGTGACTAGCGGGCCGGGTGAGCAGTTCTTC. Translating it yields CASSEAVTSGPGEQFF.

This clone was observed once. The rearrangement uses TRBV10-3 and TRBJ2-1; 13 positions agree with TRBD2. J was trimmed by 7 bases and V by 4 bases; bases with no gene match: 4. The germline gives CDR1 ENHRY, CDR2 SYGVKD. CDR3 size: 15 residues. CDR3 residues: CAISATLAGGNEQFF. The CDR3 DNA is TGTGCCATCAGTGCGACACTAGCGGGAGGGAATGAGCAGTTCTTC.

DNA for the CDR3: TGTGCCAGCAGACAGGGGGTTGAAGCTTTCTTT. This sequence encodes CASRQGVEAFF. This rearrangement joins TRBV6-5 to TRBJ1-1; 8 bases match TRBD1. The length of the CDR3 is 11 residues. Germline-derived CDR1 and CDR2 are MNHEY and SVGAGI. The V gene end was trimmed by 6 bases and the J gene end by 7 bases; junction bases not matched to a gene: 1.